A selection of T cell receptor beta chains follows, all from one sample in a study of regulatory T cells in long-lasting Graves disease. TCRdb independently ran MiXCR on the multiplex PCR reads; one entry per CDR3 protein. The data show more than 450,000 distinct CDR3 sequences, 16% seen once. In addition, the sample was reused for a study of T cells in Graves' hyperthyroidism and ophthalmopathy.

The material was peripheral blood mononuclear cells (PBMCs), obtained at new diagnosis, from a patient treated with antithyroid drugs. Receptors were obtained from a middle-aged man with Graves disease. Each CDR3 is given with its conserved first and last residue.

v_gene,CDR3aa
TRBV3-1,CASSQGLYEQYF
TRBV18,CASSPRLAGDTGELFF
TRBV2,CASNDRSSGANVLTF
TRBV7-6,CASSLRGRNEQYF
TRBV19,CASRAGTGGLNEQFF
TRBV2,CAGSPNLVSEQFF
TRBV13,CASSLYPYQETQYF
TRBV12-3/TRBV12-4,CASSKGVGGETQYF
TRBV5-1,CASSLNGLAGGPSYF
TRBV7-8,CASSLTQGRYEQYF
TRBV10-3,CAIGPSGTRTDTQYF
TRBV12-5,CASGLTRQGWTGELFF
TRBV28,CASSLWGQGTENIQYF
TRBV11-2,CASSLENPSYNEQFF
TRBV12-3/TRBV12-4,CASSRRANQPQHF
TRBV30,CAWSLWVPEQYF
TRBV27,CASSSEQAPLKNTEAFF
TRBV7-9,CASSGLAGVDLNSYEQYF
TRBV11-2,CASSASPGTSGIAKNIQYF
TRBV6-2/TRBV6-3,CASSYGQREPTDTQYF
TRBV30,CAWTAASTDTQYF
TRBV3-1,CASSQDIVTSTDTQYF
TRBV20-1,CSARDQTGKNQNEQFF
TRBV19,CASTTGQGSNIQYF
TRBV19,CASSMSWRETQYF
TRBV10-3,CAISGLAERNTQYF
TRBV3-1,CASSLGTQSSYEQYF
TRBV9,CASQAGLQETQYF
TRBV6-1,CASSVDRRSYEQYF
TRBV6-5,CASSYARGMRGNEQYF
TRBV12-3/TRBV12-4,CASSLRGETYEQYF
TRBV20-1,CSARTSASYEQYF
TRBV27,CASKGATVARDTQYF
TRBV6-9,CASSYGTSYNEQFF
TRBV6-1,CASRETSGQETQYF